The next 20 T cell receptor beta chains were all read from a single sample in a study of blood T cells in healthy people across ages. PCR was performed a second time for about 6 to 12 cycles using a sample-barcoded 5' primer and a J-beta primer mix. TCRdb passed the 5' RACE reads through MiXCR, listing each CDR3 protein once. The sample lists hundreds of thousands of distinct CDR3 sequences; nearly 60% were seen once. Material: blood. All receptors derive from a man under 40 in good health.

V is TRBV9 and J is TRBJ2-5; 7 nucleotides align to TRBD2. The germline V gene encodes CDR1 SGDLS and CDR2 YYNGEE. V trimming: 3 bases; J trimming: 1 base; junction bases outside the gene matches: 12. The CDR3 is 17 amino acids. As DNA, the CDR3 is TGTGCCAGCAGCGCGCGGAGCGGGACTCCAGTCCAAGAGACCCAGTACTTC. It yields the protein CASSARSGTPVQETQYF.

The chain combines TRBV9 with TRBJ2-1, with D perhaps TRBD2 (6 bases). The CDR3 spans 16 residues. CDR1 is SGDLS and CDR2 is YYNGEE in the germline V gene. V was clipped by 3 bases and J by 6 bases, with 19 bases between them. The CDR3: CASSAQPRGLSNEQFF. CDR3 DNA sequence: TGTGCCAGCAGCGCCCAGCCCCGGGGACTCTCCAATGAGCAGTTCTTC.

The V gene is TRBV20-1, the J gene TRBJ2-4; 15 bases line up with TRBD2. Germline lookup yields CDR1 DFQATT and CDR2 SNEGSKA (reference sequence). The CDR3 extends over 17 amino acids. Trimming took 5 bases from V and 0 from J; bases not matched to a gene: 5. The CDR3 protein is CSAGLAGGNLAKNIQYF. The DNA of the CDR3 is TGCAGTGCTGGACTAGCGGGGGGGAATCTAGCCAAAAACATTCAGTACTTC.

The gene calls are TRBV12-3 or TRBV12-4 and TRBJ2-7; 11 nucleotides line up with TRBD1. The better agreement between TRBJ2-5 and the DNA end casts doubt on the J call. CDR3 length equals 15 residues. Here the CDR3 reads CASSFWGTGGKTQYF. The CDR3 nucleotides read TGTGCCAGCAGTTTTTGGGGGACAGGGGGAAAGACCCAGTACTTC.

V usage is TRBV6-5 and J usage is TRBJ2-7, with D unclear. Germline V gives CDR1 MNHEY, CDR2 SVGAGI. V lost 3 bases, J lost 0 bases, and 15 bases lay in between. This CDR3 has 16 residues. This CDR3 is CASSYGGPDSSYEQYF. CDR3 nucleotide sequence: TGTGCCAGCAGTTATGGTGGGCCGGATAGCTCCTACGAGCAGTACTTC.

There are a few counts of this clonotype. The V call is TRBV6-6, the J call TRBJ2-4; D is undetermined. The length of the CDR3 is 15 residues. V lost 2 bases, J lost 0 bases, and 8 bases lay in between. Germline-derived CDR1 and CDR2 are MNHNY and SVGAGI (reference sequence). The CDR3 nucleotides are TGTGCCAGCAGTTACGGGTTGTTAGCCAAAAACATTCAGTACTTC. Translation gives CASSYGLLAKNIQYF.

A note on this clonotype: A much larger clone differs from this one at a single base, so this may be a read error. The rearrangement links TRBV7-2 to TRBJ2-5; 9 positions match TRBD1. Germline lookup yields CDR1 SGHTA and CDR2 FQGNSA. CDR3 length: 15 amino acids. This chain's CDR3 is CASSSGTGSPETRYF. The CDR3, as DNA: TGTGCCAGCAGCTCCGGGACAGGGTCACCAGAGACCCGGTACTTC.

This clonotype was seen only a few times. This sequence joins TRBV20-1 and TRBJ2-7; D may be TRBD2 (6 bases). Germline lookup yields CDR1 DFQATT and CDR2 SNEGSKA (reference sequence). V was cut by 6 bases and J by 6 bases, with 24 bases left in between. This CDR3 comprises 15 residues. The CDR3 DNA is TGCAGTGCACCGCCCGCGGGACTTGGGGATAGCGAGCAGTACTTC. Translated, it gives CSAPPAGLGDSEQYF.

The chain employs TRBV6-5 and TRBJ2-4; 9 bases are shared with TRBD2. Looked up from germline, CDR1 is MNHEY and CDR2 is SVGAGI. V shed 5 bases and J 13 bases; nucleotides not matched to a gene: 9. The CDR3 covers 13 residues. The CDR3 protein is CASSLAGSREQYF. The CDR3 DNA reads TGTGCCAGCAGTCTAGCGGGATCCAGAGAGCAGTACTTC.

The table lists this clonotype with many counts. The V call is TRBV5-6, the J call TRBJ1-6, with 9 positions matching TRBD1. V trimming: 1 base; J trimming: 7 bases; junction bases outside the gene matches: 6. In germline, CDR1 is SGHDT, CDR2 YYEEEE. CDR3 size: 16 residues. For the CDR3, the DNA is TGTGCCAGCAGCTTGTACCAAACAGGGGGCAATTCACCCCTCCACTTT. The encoded protein is CASSLYQTGGNSPLHF.

The table lists this clonotype with many counts. The chain has TRBV6-6 and TRBJ1-6; TRBD1 agrees at 8 bases. Germline-derived CDR1 and CDR2 are MNHNY and SVGAGI (reference sequence). With 8 bases clipped from V and 7 bases from J, the junction kept 7 bases outside the gene matches. CDR3 length: 14 amino acids. The CDR3 loop reads CASRQGMGNSPLHF. The CDR3 DNA reads TGTGCCAGCCGACAGGGGATGGGAAATTCACCCCTCCACTTT.

The V gene is TRBV30, the J gene TRBJ2-1; 9 bases are shared with TRBD1. Germline CDR1 is GTSNPN and CDR2 is SVGIG (reference sequence). V lost 1 base, J lost 16 bases, and 5 bases stayed unmatched. The CDR3 loop spans 11 amino acids. CDR3 bases: TGTGCCTGGAGTGCCGGGACAGGGCGCTTCTTC. Amino acid sequence: CAWSAGTGRFF.

The chain joins TRBV6-5 to TRBJ2-5, with D uncertain. Germline V gene lookup returns CDR1 MNHEY and CDR2 SVGAGI. Deletions cut 0 bases from V and 11 bases from J, with 22 bases between. The CDR3 consists of 16 residues. The CDR3, as DNA: TGTGCCAGCAGTTACTCGAGTAACACGGCTGTAGACAAGCAGTACTTC. Translating gives CASSYSSNTAVDKQYF.

The chain joins TRBV29-1 to TRBJ1-2; D is unresolved. The CDR3 sequence is 14 residues long. The germline V gene encodes CDR1 SQVTM and CDR2 ANQGSEA. Trimming stripped 5 bases from V and 3 bases from J, with 16 bases between. CDR3 sequence (DNA): TGCAGCGTTCCCTCCACTCGTCGGGACTATGGCTACACCTTC. It yields the protein CSVPSTRRDYGYTF.

About this clonotype: One end of the junction fails to match germline, which may point to a read error. The chain joins TRBV11-1 to TRBJ2-5, with D perhaps TRBD1 or TRBD2 (6 bases each). Germline CDR1 reads SGHAT; CDR2 reads FQDESV (reference sequence). The CDR3 loop spans 14 amino acids. The CDR3 region has the DNA TGTGCCAGCTGCTTAGGGGGAGGCGGAGAGACCCAGTACTTC. It is translated as CASCLGGGGETQYF.

The J gene is TRBJ1-2, the V gene TRBV6-2 or TRBV6-3, with a tentative D call TRBD1 (6 bases). Per germline, CDR1 MNHEY and CDR2 SVGEGT. The CDR3 loop spans 15 amino acids. V lost 7 bases and J 6 bases, leaving 21 bases between the germline ends. The CDR3 bases are TGTGCCAGCAACCCTCACAGGGACGGGCAAGATGGCTACACCTTC. Its protein product is CASNPHRDGQDGYTF.

This clonotype has a handful of counts. The CDR3 bases are TGCAGCGTTGTTCCAATGGGATACAATGAGCAGTTCTTC. Protein: CSVVPMGYNEQFF. This chain uses TRBV29-1 with TRBJ2-1, with unresolved D. V was trimmed by 4 bases and J by 4 bases, leaving 11 bases between them. In germline, CDR1 is SQVTM, CDR2 ANQGSEA. The CDR3 spans 13 residues.

V gene TRBV7-2 combines with J gene TRBJ2-7; D unclear. Germline V lookup: CDR1 SGHTA, CDR2 FQGNSA. The CDR3 is 15 residues long. The germline V and J ends were trimmed by 2 bases and 7 bases, with 18 bases remaining between them. The CDR3 here is CASSLWLSLLGEQYF. CDR3 in DNA: TGTGCCAGCAGCTTATGGCTTAGTCTCCTAGGGGAGCAGTACTTC. The entire variable domain, with the rest obtained from reference TRBV7-2 and TRBJ2-7, is as follows: GAGVSQSPSNKVTEKGKDVELRCDPISGHTALYWYRQSLGQGLEFLIYFQGNSAPDKSGLPSDRFSAERTGGSVSTLTIQRTQQEDSAVYLCASSLWLSLLGEQYFGPGTRLTVT.

This clonotype was seen more than once but under ten times. The rearrangement joins TRBV20-1 to TRBJ2-5; weak D call: TRBD2 (5 bases). The CDR3 covers 15 residues. V lost 3 bases and J lost 3, with 17 bases in between. The germline CDR1 and CDR2 sequences are DFQATT and SNEGSKA (reference sequence). CDR3 sequence: CSASHSPPREETQYF. The DNA for the CDR3 is TGCAGTGCTAGCCACAGTCCTCCGAGGGAAGAGACCCAGTACTTC.

This rearrangement joins TRBV28 to TRBJ1-2; 9 nucleotides agree with TRBD1. Germline V lookup: CDR1 MDHEN, CDR2 SYDVKM. The V segment lost 5 bases and the J segment 10 bases; nucleotides outside the gene matches: 11. The CDR3 has 14 amino acids. In DNA, the CDR3 is TGTGCCAGCAGTAGATCACAGGGGGCGCTGGACTACACCTTC. Protein sequence: CASSRSQGALDYTF.